One and the same sample provided the 18 T cell receptor beta chains below, sequenced in a study of T cell responses to AZD1222 COVID-19 vaccine. Only in-frame clones appear in the TCRdb table, and some are missing; sequencing was by immunoSEQ multiplex PCR. The sample shows under 150,000 clones, 90% of them seen only once. Sequencing used peripheral blood, obtained 28 days after the second AZD1222 dose. These TCRs come from an adult who received the AZD1222 COVID-19 vaccine.

The CDR3 DNA follows: TGTGCCACGAATCCTGACAGCTCTAATGAAAAACTGTTTTTT. Amino acids: CATNPDSSNEKLFF. The rearrangement joins TRBV10-3 to TRBJ1-4; a possible D gene is TRBD1 (5 bases). The CDR3 totals 14 residues. Germline V lookup: CDR1 ENHRY, CDR2 SYGVKD. V lost 10 bases and J 3 bases, leaving 15 bases between the germline ends.

The chain couples TRBV28 to TRBJ2-7; D perhaps matches TRBD1 (5 bases). The V end was cut by 4 bases, the J end by 3 bases, with 25 bases between. CDR3 length: 18 residues. Germline CDR1 MDHEN, CDR2 SYDVKM. For the CDR3, the DNA is TGTGCCAGCAGTTCTTTTGTTTCAGGCAGGGTGCCCAACTACGAGCAGTACTTC. Translated, it gives CASSSFVSGRVPNYEQYF.

A few counts support this clone. This chain links TRBV6-6 with TRBJ1-2; D is uncertain. The germline V and J ends were trimmed by 0 bases and 5 bases, with 4 bases remaining between them. Germline V gene lookup returns CDR1 MNHNY and CDR2 SVGAGI (reference sequence). The CDR3 is made up of 12 amino acids. CDR3 protein: CASSYSAYGYTF. The CDR3 nucleotides read TGTGCCAGCAGTTACTCGGCGTATGGCTACACCTTC.

This chain joins TRBV7-2 and TRBJ1-1; TRBD1 agrees at 8 bases. CDR3 size: 15 residues. Germline values: CDR1 SGHTA, CDR2 FQGNSA. Losses at the gene ends were 5 bases for V and 1 base for J; bases not matched to a gene: 6. CDR3 in DNA: TGTGCCAGCAGCGAGTCGACAGGGGCGAACACTGAAGCTTTCTTT. It codes for CASSESTGANTEAFF.

This clone was counted once. The chain is built from TRBV6-2 or TRBV6-3 and TRBJ2-2; TRBD2 might be the D (5 bases). This CDR3 has 15 residues. The ends were cut back, 4 bases at V and 3 bases at J, with 12 bases in the middle. Looked up from germline, CDR1 is MNHEY and CDR2 is SVGEGT. The CDR3 bases are TGTGCCAGCAGTTCGCCAAGGCGGGACACCGGGGAGCTGTTTTTT. It encodes CASSSPRRDTGELFF.

The chain recombines TRBV6-1 with TRBJ2-2, with D maybe TRBD1 (5 bases). Germline CDR1 MNHNS, CDR2 SASEGT. V was clipped by 1 base and J by 6 bases, with 9 bases between them. This CDR3 comprises 14 residues. This CDR3 is CASSEVPGSGELFF. The CDR3 nucleotides are TGTGCCAGCAGTGAAGTTCCAGGGTCCGGGGAGCTGTTTTTT.

The chain couples TRBV28 to TRBJ1-5; weak D call: TRBD1 (6 bases). Looked up from germline, CDR1 is MDHEN and CDR2 is SYDVKM. The CDR3 extends over 14 amino acids. Trimming stripped 5 bases from V and 6 bases from J, with 14 bases between. CDR3 DNA: TGTGCCAGCAGTAAAGGGGGTTCCAGTCAGCCCCAGCATTTT. This translates into CASSKGGSSQPQHF.

The genes are TRBV29-1 and TRBJ1-2; D possibly corresponds to TRBD1 (5 bases). Germline CDR1 and CDR2: SQVTM and ANQGSEA. The CDR3 length is 15 residues. Deletions cut 6 bases from V and 7 bases from J, with 24 bases between. The CDR3 protein is CSVTSQGLLVGGYTF. CDR3 bases: TGCAGCGTAACATCCCAGGGATTGTTGGTTGGTGGCTACACCTTC.

V usage is TRBV4-3 and J usage is TRBJ1-1, with 9 bases that match TRBD1. Germline CDR1 is LGHNA and CDR2 is YSLEER. CDR3 length: 14 amino acids. The V segment lost 0 bases and the J segment 11 bases; nucleotides outside the gene matches: 7. CDR3 amino acids: CASSQDRQGERAFF. The DNA of the CDR3 is TGCGCCAGCAGCCAAGATCGACAGGGGGAGAGGGCTTTCTTT.

This clone showed up many times. V and J are TRBV11-2 and TRBJ2-2; tentatively, D is TRBD1 (6 bases). Germline CDR1 and CDR2: SGHAT and FQNNGV. The CDR3 has 14 amino acids. With 3 bases removed from V and 7 bases from J, the gap between germline ends came to 12 bases. CDR3: CASSFYRESGELFF. CDR3 bases: TGTGCCAGCAGCTTCTACAGGGAGAGCGGGGAGCTGTTTTTT. Supplemented by reference TRBV11-2 and TRBJ2-2, the full variable domain reads EAGVAQSPRYKIIEKRQSVAFWCNPISGHATLYWYQQILGQGPKLLIQFQNNGVVDDSQLPKDRFSAERLKGVDSTLKIQPAKLEDSAVYLCASSFYRESGELFFGEGSRLTVL.

The chain carries TRBV5-6 and TRBJ2-1, with a weak D call TRBD1 (5 bases). Germline V lookup: CDR1 SGHDT, CDR2 YYEEEE. V was trimmed by 2 bases and J by 6 bases, leaving 9 bases between them. This CDR3 has 13 residues. CDR3: CASSFRGFNEQFF. CDR3 DNA sequence: TGTGCCAGCAGCTTTAGGGGATTCAATGAGCAGTTCTTC.

This CDR3 reads CASSPSTSGRGGETQYF. The CDR3 DNA reads TGTGCCAGCAGCCCGTCGACTAGCGGGAGGGGAGGGGAGACCCAGTACTTC. V and J are TRBV5-4 and TRBJ2-5, with TRBD2 matching 14 bases. V dropped 4 bases and J dropped 5; count of bases not matched to a gene: 10. The V gene's germline CDR1 is SGHNT and CDR2 YYREEE (reference sequence). The CDR3 covers 17 residues.

The rearrangement uses TRBV5-1 and TRBJ1-1; D is possibly TRBD1 (6 bases). The germline gives CDR1 SGHRS, CDR2 YFSETQ. The CDR3 consists of 13 residues. Trimming pared 4 bases from V and 5 bases from J, leaving 12 bases between. The CDR3 DNA reads as TGCGCCAGCAGCGAAGGGACAACTACTGAAGCTTTCTTT. This sequence encodes CASSEGTTTEAFF. Combining the CDR3 with reference TRBV5-1 and TRBJ1-1 gives the whole variable domain KAGVTQTPRYLIKTRGQQVTLSCSPISGHRSVSWYQQTPGQGLQFLFEYFSETQRNKGNFPGRFSGRQFSNSRSEMNVSTLELGDSALYLCASSEGTTTEAFFGQGTRLTVV.

The V gene is TRBV6-5, the J gene TRBJ1-1; D possibly corresponds to TRBD1 (6 bases). The CDR3 totals 15 residues. The germline V and J ends were trimmed by 7 bases and 3 bases, with 18 bases remaining between them. Per germline, CDR1 MNHEY and CDR2 SVGAGI. The CDR3: CASIKGLGTYTEAFF. For the CDR3, the DNA is TGTGCCAGCATTAAGGGGTTAGGGACATACACTGAAGCTTTCTTT.

V usage is TRBV5-4 and J usage is TRBJ1-2; TRBD1 matches 10 bases. This CDR3 has 17 residues. Germline V gives CDR1 SGHNT, CDR2 YYREEE (reference sequence). With V trimmed by 2 bases and J by 2 bases, 9 bases remained unmatched. The CDR3 is CASSLAAPGQGNYGYTF. The CDR3 DNA reads as TGTGCCAGCAGCTTAGCTGCTCCGGGACAGGGGAACTATGGCTACACCTTC.

The chain has TRBV28 and TRBJ1-3; the D is unclear. V lost 8 bases and J lost 0, with 11 bases in between. The CDR3 contains 14 residues. CDR1 and CDR2 from the germline V gene are MDHEN and SYDVKM. The CDR3 nucleotides are TGTGCCAGCCGGCAAGGGTCCTCTGGAAACACCATATATTTT. Translation: CASRQGSSGNTIYF.

CDR3: CATSRDLANYGYTF. DNA of the CDR3: TGTGCCACCAGCAGGGACCTAGCTAACTATGGCTACACCTTC. The J gene is TRBJ1-2, the V gene TRBV15; D not certain. The CDR3 runs 14 residues. The ends were cut back, 3 bases at V and 0 bases at J, with 8 bases in the middle. Germline values: CDR1 LNHNV, CDR2 YYDKDF (reference sequence). Variable domain in full (rest from reference TRBV15 and TRBJ1-2): DAMVIQNPRYQVTQFGKPVTLSCSQTLNHNVMYWYQQKSSQAPKLLFHYYDKDFNNEADTPDNFQSRRPNTSFCFLDIRSPGLGDTAMYLCATSRDLANYGYTFGSGTRLTVV.

The chain combines TRBV14 with TRBJ1-1, with a weak D call TRBD1 (6 bases). CDR1 SGHDN and CDR2 FVKESK come from the germline V gene. The CDR3 has 14 amino acids. Trimming cost V 6 bases and J 0 bases, with 11 bases left between them. CDR3 bases: TGTGCCAGCAGTCCAGACAGGCTGAACACTGAAGCTTTCTTT. Translated, it gives CASSPDRLNTEAFF.